The 30 T cell receptor beta chains below were found in one sample sequenced in a study of blood T cells in healthy people across ages (dated by TCRdb to between 2014 and 2017). Libraries came from 5' RACE. Instrument used: Illumina HiSeq 2500. A second PCR of roughly 7 to 11 cycles was performed with a sample-barcoded 5' primer and a J-beta primer mix. The public reads were quality trimmed at Q25 with fastp and then assembled into clones with MiXCR by TCRdb, keeping productive beta chains. Here each entry gathers all rows of one CDR3 protein and keeps the most common genes and DNA. The table for this sample lists roughly 680,000 distinct CDR3 sequences; over 40% of them were counted only once. The ten largest clones represent approximately 13% of the sample. Material for sequencing was blood. These receptors all stem from a woman of 80 years or more in good health.

This clonotype was seen only a few times. V gene TRBV7-3 combines with J gene TRBJ1-1, with D possibly TRBD1 on 6 matching bases. V lost 5 bases, J lost 5 bases, and 15 bases lay in between. This CDR3 has 14 amino acids. Germline assignment: CDR1 SGHTA and CDR2 FQGTGA. The CDR3 region has the DNA TGTGCCAGCAGCCTCTCGGGGGCGGGAACTGAAGCTTTCTTT. Translation gives CASSLSGAGTEAFF. The entire variable domain, with the rest obtained from reference TRBV7-3 and TRBJ1-1, is as follows: GAGVSQTPSNKVTEKGKYVELRCDPISGHTALYWYRQSLGQGPEFLIYFQGTGAADDSGLPNDRFFAVRPEGSVSTLKIQRTERGDSAVYLCASSLSGAGTEAFFGQGTRLTVV.

The gene calls are TRBV18 and TRBJ2-5; D is unresolved. The CDR3 is 13 residues long. The V end was cut by 8 bases, the J end by 2 bases, with 12 bases between. Germline CDR1 is KGHSH and CDR2 is LQKENI. For the CDR3, the DNA is TGTGCCAGCCTAAGGAAGGCGCAAGAGACCCAGTACTTC. Encoded protein: CASLRKAQETQYF.

The chain joins TRBV29-1 to TRBJ1-6; a weak D match, TRBD1 (5 bases). CDR3 length equals 13 residues. With 4 bases removed from V and 10 bases from J, the gap between germline ends came to 14 bases. Per germline, CDR1 SQVTM and CDR2 ANQGSEA. CDR3 nucleotides: TGCAGCGTTGGTGATCAGGGCGGCTCACCCCTCCACTTT. It translates to CSVGDQGGSPLHF.

The rearrangement links TRBV7-9 to TRBJ2-1; 7 bases map to TRBD1. CDR3 length: 16 residues. The ends lost 4 bases at V and 8 bases at J; junction bases unmatched: 14. The V gene's germline CDR1 is SEHNR and CDR2 FQNEAQ (reference sequence). CDR3 in amino acids: CASSSTTGSSIDEQFF. CDR3 nucleotide sequence: TGTGCCAGCAGCTCGACGACAGGGTCTAGTATCGATGAGCAGTTCTTC.

CDR3 in amino acids: CASSVDGVPNEKLFF. CDR3 DNA: TGTGCCAGCAGCGTAGATGGGGTACCAAATGAAAAACTGTTTTTT. This chain connects TRBV9 to TRBJ1-4, with D hard to call. Trimming stripped 0 bases from V and 5 bases from J, with 11 bases between. Germline values: CDR1 SGDLS, CDR2 YYNGEE. The CDR3 totals 15 residues.

This clonotype was seen repeatedly, ten times or more. V usage is TRBV28 and J usage is TRBJ2-6; D unclear. The germline V gene encodes CDR1 MDHEN and CDR2 SYDVKM. The V and J ends lost 3 bases and 0 bases respectively, with 6 bases between them. The CDR3 extends over 15 amino acids. This CDR3 is CASSFLISGANVLTF. The CDR3 DNA reads as TGTGCCAGCAGTTTCTTAATCTCTGGGGCCAACGTCCTGACTTTC.

This clonotype has more than one count but fewer than ten. The chain couples TRBV30 to TRBJ2-1; D not certain. CDR1 and CDR2 (germline): GTSNPN, SVGIG (reference sequence). CDR3 length: 11 residues. V was trimmed by 4 bases and J by 4 bases, leaving 5 bases between them. Written as DNA, the CDR3 is TGTGCCTGGACAGGATACAATGAGCAGTTCTTC. Translation: CAWTGYNEQFF.

The genes are TRBV20-1 and TRBJ2-6; unclear D gene. The CDR3 sequence is 14 residues long. Germline V CDR1 and CDR2: DFQATT, SNEGSKA (reference sequence). Trimming shortened V by 6 bases and J by 4 bases, and 13 bases separated the two germline ends. As DNA, the CDR3 is TGCAGTGCCCTAGGGTCGGCAGGGGCCAACGTCCTGACTTTC. It encodes CSALGSAGANVLTF.

The count of this clonotype is one. The rearrangement joins TRBV7-2 to TRBJ2-4; perhaps TRBD1 as D (6 bases). The J call may be faulty, since TRBJ2-5 better matches the DNA end. The germline gives CDR1 SGHTA, CDR2 FQGNSA. The CDR3 has 16 residues. The CDR3 coding sequence is TGTGCCAGCAGCTTAGACGAGACAGGACCACAAGAGACCCAGTACTTC. This gives the protein CASSLDETGPQETQYF.

In this sample, this clonotype turned up a few times. The J gene is TRBJ2-7, the V gene TRBV5-1, with D possibly matching TRBD2 (6 bases). Germline CDR1 is SGHRS and CDR2 is YFSETQ. CDR3 length equals 15 residues. The germline V and J ends were trimmed by 0 bases and 5 bases, with 15 bases remaining between them. The CDR3 sequence is CASSLGGAASDEQYF. The CDR3 nucleotides read TGCGCCAGCAGCTTGGGAGGGGCGGCTAGCGACGAGCAGTACTTC. Variable domain in full (rest from reference TRBV5-1 and TRBJ2-7): KAGVTQTPRYLIKTRGQQVTLSCSPISGHRSVSWYQQTPGQGLQFLFEYFSETQRNKGNFPGRFSGRQFSNSRSEMNVSTLELGDSALYLCASSLGGAASDEQYFGPGTRLTVT.

At least ten counts were recorded for this clonotype. The V call is TRBV5-1, the J call TRBJ2-4; TRBD1 agrees at 8 bases. Trimming removed 4 bases from V and 4 bases from J; junction bases left unmatched: 4. Germline CDR1 and CDR2: SGHRS and YFSETQ. CDR3 size: 14 residues. CDR3 residues: CASSVQGAKNIQYF. Written as DNA, the CDR3 is TGCGCCAGCAGCGTCCAGGGGGCAAAAAACATTCAGTACTTC.

CDR3 residues: CATSRGRGETNTGELFF. In DNA form, the CDR3 reads TGTGCCACCAGCAGAGGCAGGGGGGAAACGAACACCGGGGAGCTGTTTTTT. The J gene is TRBJ2-2, the V gene TRBV15, with D tentatively TRBD1 (7 bases). CDR1 and CDR2 from the germline V gene are LNHNV and YYDKDF (reference sequence). The V gene lost 1 base and the J gene lost 0 bases, with 12 bases spanning the gap. There are 17 residues in the CDR3.

The table lists this clonotype with a few counts. The chain couples TRBV9 to TRBJ1-6; a possible D gene is TRBD1 (5 bases). CDR1 is SGDLS, CDR2 YYNGEE, per germline. Trimming cost V 7 bases and J 2 bases, with 13 bases left between them. The CDR3 contains 15 residues. CDR3 protein: CASQGGATYNSPLHF. The CDR3, as DNA: TGTGCCAGCCAGGGAGGGGCTACCTATAATTCACCCCTCCACTTT. Drawing the rest from reference TRBV9 and TRBJ1-6, the complete variable domain is DSGVTQTPKHLITATGQRVTLRCSPRSGDLSVYWYQQSLDQGLQFLIQYYNGEERAKGNILERFSAQQFPDLHSELNLSSLELGDSALYFCASQGGATYNSPLHFGNGTRLTVT.

Turning to this clonotype: A much larger clonotype is one base distant, so this may be a read error. The rearrangement joins TRBV4-1 to TRBJ2-7; tentatively, D is TRBD2 (5 bases). The CDR3 has 13 amino acids. Germline CDR1 reads MGHRA; CDR2 reads YSYEKL. The CDR3 DNA reads TGCGCCAACAGCCAAGATCGGGGTTACGAGCAGTACTTC. This gives the protein CANSQDRGYEQYF.

CDR3 nucleotide sequence: TGCGCCAGCAGCCACACCGGGACAGGAACCTACAATGAGCAGTTCTTC. As protein: CASSHTGTGTYNEQFF. The rearrangement uses TRBV4-1 and TRBJ2-1, with 8 nucleotides matching TRBD1. V was pared by 3 bases and J by 2 bases, with 6 bases of the junction left unmatched. Germline values: CDR1 MGHRA, CDR2 YSYEKL. The CDR3 totals 16 residues.

At least ten counts were recorded for this clonotype. This rearrangement joins TRBV6-6 to TRBJ1-2, with a weak D call TRBD1 (6 bases). The CDR3 covers 13 residues. Germline CDR1 is MNHNY and CDR2 is SVGAGI (reference sequence). V was cut by 6 bases and J by 8 bases, with 16 bases left in between. The CDR3 region is CASSSAGAGGYTF. The CDR3 coding sequence is TGTGCCAGCAGCTCGGCAGGGGCAGGGGGCTACACCTTC.

This clonotype was seen more than once but under ten times. The V and J genes are TRBV7-3 and TRBJ2-1, with a possible D match to TRBD2 (5 bases). The CDR3 has 18 amino acids. CDR1 is SGHTA, CDR2 FQGTGA, per germline. V was shortened by 2 bases and J by 3 bases, with 20 bases between the two germline ends. In DNA, the CDR3 is TGTGCCAGCAGCTTATTTTCGGGCGGAGAGGGATTCTACAATGAGCAGTTCTTC. Translation gives CASSLFSGGEGFYNEQFF.

This chain links TRBV7-3 with TRBJ2-1; 12 nucleotides agree with TRBD2. Germline loops: CDR1 SGHTA, CDR2 FQGTGA. The CDR3 loop spans 17 amino acids. V lost 0 bases, J lost 6 bases, and 6 bases stayed unmatched. This CDR3 reads CASSLTRASGRANEQFF. CDR3 DNA: TGTGCCAGCAGCTTAACTAGGGCTAGCGGGAGGGCCAATGAGCAGTTCTTC.

The genes are TRBV4-1 and TRBJ1-5; 11 positions match TRBD1. CDR3 length equals 16 residues. J gave up 6 bases and V 3 bases, and 7 bases lay outside the gene matches. Per the germline V gene, CDR1 is MGHRA and CDR2 is YSYEKL. CDR3 loop: CASSHREGQGGQPQHF. The CDR3 nucleotides read TGCGCCAGCAGCCATCGGGAGGGACAGGGGGGTCAGCCCCAGCATTTT.

There are many counts of this clonotype. This chain links TRBV28 with TRBJ2-1; TRBD2 might be the D (5 bases). From germline, CDR1 is MDHEN and CDR2 SYDVKM. V lost 7 bases to trimming and J lost 9 bases, with 10 bases between them. The CDR3 has 11 amino acids. The CDR3 reads CASIGSGEQFF. The CDR3 bases are TGTGCCAGCATAGGGAGCGGTGAGCAGTTCTTC.

The rearrangement uses TRBV20-1 and TRBJ2-1, with 8 positions matching TRBD1. Germline CDR1 is DFQATT and CDR2 is SNEGSKA (reference sequence). The CDR3 spans 14 residues. V shed 6 bases and J 5 bases; nucleotides not matched to a gene: 9. CDR3 DNA sequence: TGCAGTGCAACAAACAACAGGGGGGACAATGAGCAGTTCTTC. Residues: CSATNNRGDNEQFF.

The chain has TRBV5-1 and TRBJ1-6; 8 nucleotides match TRBD1. CDR3 size: 15 residues. The V gene's germline CDR1 is SGHRS and CDR2 YFSETQ. V was clipped by 5 bases and J by 7 bases; unmatched bases: 8. CDR3 nucleotides: TGCGCCAGCAGTTTACAGGGGGGAGAGAATTCACCCCTCCACTTT. Translating it yields CASSLQGGENSPLHF.

This clonotype was picked up many times. CDR3 sequence reads: CASKVAGGSDTQYF. CDR3 DNA sequence: TGTGCCAGCAAGGTAGCGGGGGGTTCAGATACGCAGTATTTT. The rearrangement links TRBV12-3 or TRBV12-4 to TRBJ2-3; 10 bases map to TRBD2. This CDR3 region has 14 residues. V lost 7 bases and J lost 4; bases outside the gene matches: 5.

J is TRBJ2-3 and V is TRBV19, with TRBD2 identical over 8 bases. Germline CDR1 reads LNHDA; CDR2 reads SQIVND (reference sequence). V lost 2 bases to trimming and J lost 5 bases; unmatched junction nucleotides: 12. The CDR3 is 17 residues long. The chain's CDR3 is CASSIIPTGGPGDTQYF. The CDR3 nucleotides read TGTGCCAGTAGTATAATCCCAACGGGAGGGCCGGGAGATACGCAGTATTTT.

This clonotype was counted ten times or more. The chain carries TRBV6-6 and TRBJ1-2; possible D gene TRBD1, 6 bases. The CDR3 sequence is 13 residues long. Trimming left V 2 bases short and J 7 bases short, with 11 bases between. Germline CDR1 reads MNHNY; CDR2 reads SVGAGI (reference sequence). The CDR3 loop reads CASSYEQGCGYTF. The CDR3 DNA is TGTGCCAGCAGTTACGAACAGGGCTGTGGCTACACCTTC.

The genes are TRBV4-2 and TRBJ1-2; D gene unclear. V was clipped by 1 base and J by 1 base, with 10 bases between them. Germline V gene sequence: CDR1 LGHNA, CDR2 YNFKEQ. The CDR3 runs to 15 residues. CDR3 sequence: CASSQAKSSNYGYTF. The CDR3 DNA is TGTGCCAGCAGCCAAGCCAAGTCCAGTAACTATGGCTACACCTTC.

J is TRBJ2-1 and V is TRBV4-2, with 11 bases identical to TRBD2. Germline V CDR1 and CDR2: LGHNA, YNFKEQ. The V gene end was trimmed by 0 bases and the J gene end by 12 bases; junction bases not matched to a gene: 7. The CDR3 length is 15 residues. CDR3 loop: CASSQDPTSGERQFF. The CDR3 bases are TGTGCCAGCAGCCAAGATCCGACTAGCGGGGAGAGGCAGTTCTTC.

The rearrangement joins TRBV7-8 to TRBJ2-6; D remains unclear. Trimming removed 7 bases from V and 0 bases from J, with 19 bases in between. The CDR3 spans 18 residues. Germline CDR1 SGHVS, CDR2 FQNEAQ. The CDR3 protein is CASKAGQSTSSGANVLTF. For the CDR3, the DNA is TGTGCCAGCAAGGCCGGGCAGTCGACTTCCTCTGGGGCCAACGTCCTGACTTTC.

CDR3 loop: CASRPTGENTEAFF. The CDR3 nucleotides read TGCGCCAGCAGACCGACGGGGGAGAACACTGAAGCTTTCTTT. V is TRBV4-1 and J is TRBJ1-1, with D possibly being TRBD1 (5 bases). Germline values: CDR1 MGHRA, CDR2 YSYEKL. Trimming cost V 6 bases and J 1 base, with 12 bases left between them. CDR3 length: 14 amino acids.

As concerns this clonotype: At one of its ends the junction is not consistent with the germline gene, which may arise from a read error. V gene TRBV20-1 combines with J gene TRBJ2-5; D remains ambiguous. The CDR3 consists of 14 residues. In germline, CDR1 is DFQATT, CDR2 SNEGSKA (reference sequence). Here the CDR3 DNA reads TGCAGTGCTATCCGAGCAGCGCGCCAAGGGACCCAGTACTTC. This codes for CSAIRAARQGTQYF.